These 2 T cell receptor beta chains were all obtained from the same sample, sequenced in a study of T cell responses to AZD1222 COVID-19 vaccine. This table comes from immunoSEQ multiplex PCR, and its TCRdb copy is limited to in-frame clones, with some not included. The table lists some 130,000 clones, around 92% of them singletons, with around 3.5% in the top ten. The specimen comprised peripheral blood, sampled 28 days after the second AZD1222 dose. These receptors all come from an adult who received the AZD1222 COVID-19 vaccine.

The V call is TRBV28, the J call TRBJ1-1; perhaps TRBD1 as D (5 bases). This CDR3 spans 14 amino acids. Trimming took off 5 bases at V and 11 bases at J, with 21 bases between the two ends. Looked up from germline, CDR1 is MDHEN and CDR2 is SYDVKM. Here the CDR3 reads CASSPPGVGSGAFF. In DNA form, the CDR3 reads TGTGCCAGCAGTCCACCGGGGGTCGGTTCGGGTGCTTTCTTT.

This clone was found once. The chain has TRBV9 and TRBJ2-7, with 9 bases fitting TRBD2. Germline CDR1 is SGDLS and CDR2 is YYNGEE. This CDR3 is 16 amino acids long. Germline trimming cut 0 bases from V and 3 bases from J; bases unmatched to any gene: 7. This CDR3 is CASSVEPSGKIYEQYF. DNA of the CDR3: TGTGCCAGCAGCGTAGAGCCTAGCGGGAAGATCTACGAGCAGTACTTC.